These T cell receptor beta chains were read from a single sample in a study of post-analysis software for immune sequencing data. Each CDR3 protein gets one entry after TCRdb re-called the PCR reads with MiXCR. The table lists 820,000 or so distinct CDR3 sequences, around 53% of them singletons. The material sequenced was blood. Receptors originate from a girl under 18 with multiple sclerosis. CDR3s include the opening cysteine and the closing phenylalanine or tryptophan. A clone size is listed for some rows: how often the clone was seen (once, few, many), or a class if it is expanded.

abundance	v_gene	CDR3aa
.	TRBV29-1	CSVTTGSYEQYF
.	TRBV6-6	CASSPNWDRGETQYF
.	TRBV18	CASSRGRFQETQYF
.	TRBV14	CASSQDLGLSTQYF
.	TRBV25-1	CASSEWGDTQYF
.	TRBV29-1	CSVQGSSAQNEQFF
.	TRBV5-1	CASSLLQGSADTQYF
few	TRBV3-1	CASSRTGTGGAYEQYF
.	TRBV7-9	CASSFRGGAHGYTF
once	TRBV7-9	CASSLTETTNEKLFF
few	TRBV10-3	CAIRRAGGSTDTQYF
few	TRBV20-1	CSARRKYPGAQETQYF
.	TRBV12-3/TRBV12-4	CASRLTGAETQYF
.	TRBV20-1	CSASRGIGGGAYEQYF
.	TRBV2	CASSEAPALGEQYF
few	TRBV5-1	CASRLGRVTEAFF
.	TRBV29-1	CSVLPGQGEDEQFF
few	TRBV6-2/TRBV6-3	CAGRMGNEKLFF
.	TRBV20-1	CSAKMTGIYEQYF
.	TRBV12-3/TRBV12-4	CASSPLTGGTEEQYF
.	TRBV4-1	CASSQDQGRSYEQYF
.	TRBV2	CASTREGAGEQYF
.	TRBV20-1	CSAREGPGWVNQPQHF
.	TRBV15	CATSRGLAGGYEQYF
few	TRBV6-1	CASSLLAGDPLGAGELFF
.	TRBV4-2	CASSQEYGTQYF